This T cell receptor beta chain was sequenced in a study of post-analysis software for immune sequencing data. Looking at the study overall: In terms of disease course, relapsing-remitting, secondary progressive and progressive-relapsing multiple sclerosis were included. The study, taken as a whole, reports: TRBV segments more frequent in patients than in controls numbered roughly 5 and included TRBV5-6, TRBV5-1 and TRBV20-1.

The library was made from cDNA and included unique molecular identifiers. In TCRdb, the PCR reads were re-called with MiXCR into one record per CDR3 protein. The sample contains roughly 600,000 distinct CDR3 sequences, around 40% of which appear only once. CDR1 and CDR2 (germline): SNHLY, FYNNEI. This CDR3 is 15 amino acids long. After removal of 6 bases from V and 1 base from J, the junction contained 6 bases not matched to a gene. The table lists this clonotype with a count of one. Antigen unknown. Sequencing was done on a sample of blood. The origin of this receptor is a girl aged 5 to 17 with multiple sclerosis. The chain has TRBV2 and TRBJ2-3, with 8 nucleotides matching TRBD2. The CDR3 is CASRERTSRTDTQYF. The DNA for the CDR3 is TGTGCCAGCAGAGAACGGACTAGCCGCACAGATACGCAGTATTTT.